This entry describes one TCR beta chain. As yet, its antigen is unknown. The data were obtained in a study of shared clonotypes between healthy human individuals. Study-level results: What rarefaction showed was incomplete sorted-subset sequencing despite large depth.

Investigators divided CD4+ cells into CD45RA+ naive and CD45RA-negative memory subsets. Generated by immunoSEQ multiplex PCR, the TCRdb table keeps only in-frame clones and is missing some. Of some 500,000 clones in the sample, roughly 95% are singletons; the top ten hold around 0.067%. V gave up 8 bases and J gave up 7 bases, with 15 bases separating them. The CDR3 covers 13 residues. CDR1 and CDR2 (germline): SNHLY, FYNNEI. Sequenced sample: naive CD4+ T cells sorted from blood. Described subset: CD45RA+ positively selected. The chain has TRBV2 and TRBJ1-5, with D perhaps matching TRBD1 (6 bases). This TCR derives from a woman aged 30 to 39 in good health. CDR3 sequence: CASQGRKTQPQHF. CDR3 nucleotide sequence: TGTGCCAGCCAGGGGAGAAAGACACAGCCCCAGCATTTT.